These T cell receptor beta chains were read from a single sample in a study of T cell responses to AZD1222 COVID-19 vaccine. The assay was immunoSEQ multiplex PCR, and TCRdb's table has in-frame clones only and misses some. The sample has roughly 84,000 clones, around 85% seen once. The sample was peripheral blood, taken 28 days after the second AZD1222 dose. These receptors came from an adult who received the AZD1222 COVID-19 vaccine. Both conserved end residues are part of each CDR3. Each record gives: V gene, D gene, clone size, J gene, CDR3 DNA, CDR3 protein. The D gene is left open where the match is weak. Rows may omit the clone size; those that give it use once, few, many or a size class.

>TRBV6-5|TRBD2|once|TRBJ2-2
TGTGCCAGCCGGTCGATTAGCGGGGGGGCAGGGGAGCTGTTTTTT
CASRSISGGAGELFF
>TRBV6-5|.|.|TRBJ2-4
TGTGCCACCCGTCAGGGCCCTGTAGCCAAAAACATTCAGTACTTC
CATRQGPVAKNIQYF
>TRBV9|.|.|TRBJ1-5
TGTGCCAGCAGCGCCTACAGCAATAGCAATCAGCCCCAGCATTTT
CASSAYSNSNQPQHF
>TRBV24-1|TRBD1|.|TRBJ2-2
TGTGCCACCAGTGAGGCGACAGGGGGTTACGGGGAGCTGTTTTTT
CATSEATGGYGELFF
>TRBV5-1|.|.|TRBJ2-2
TGCGCCAGCAGGGGGCTCGGCACCGGGGAGCTGTTTTTT
CASRGLGTGELFF
>TRBV4-3|TRBD2|.|TRBJ2-1
TGCGCCAGCAGCCAAGACCGGACTAGCGGGAGGAACAATGAGCAGTTCTTC
CASSQDRTSGRNNEQFF
>TRBV6-2/TRBV6-3|.|.|TRBJ1-1
TGTGCCAGCAGTCAGGAACAGGGCCTGAGCACTGAAGCTTTCTTT
CASSQEQGLSTEAFF
>TRBV2|.|once|TRBJ1-5
TGTGCCAGCAGAGGGACGGCTCAGCCCCAGCATTTT
CASRGTAQPQHF
>TRBV5-1|TRBD1|.|TRBJ1-5
TGCGCCAGCATGAGGCAGGGGGCGCGTCAGCCCCAGCATTTT
CASMRQGARQPQHF
>TRBV15|.|once|TRBJ1-1
TGTGCCACCAGCAGAGACGGCAGACTCGGAGGAGCTTTCTTT
CATSRDGRLGGAFF
>TRBV6-5|TRBD2|.|TRBJ2-1
TGTGCCAGCAGCCCAGCGGGGGGGCTTGGTAATGAGCAGTTCTTC
CASSPAGGLGNEQFF
>TRBV11-2|TRBD1|few|TRBJ1-4
TGTGCCAGCAGCTCTGGGACAGGGAGAAATGAAAAACTGTTTTTT
CASSSGTGRNEKLFF
>TRBV12-3/TRBV12-4|.|.|TRBJ2-3
TGTGCCAGCAGTTTGTCGACAGATACGCAGTATTTT
CASSLSTDTQYF
>TRBV18|.|.|TRBJ1-1
TGTGCCAGCTCACTTGGACGGAACACTGAAGCTTTCTTT
CASSLGRNTEAFF
>TRBV24-1|TRBD2|.|TRBJ2-1
TGTGCCACCAGTGACTCGGGACTAGCTTTCAATGAGCAGTTCTTC
CATSDSGLAFNEQFF
>TRBV6-5|.|once|TRBJ1-5
TGTGCCAGCAGTTACCGCGCTGGCAATCAGCCCCAGCATTTT
CASSYRAGNQPQHF
>TRBV7-9|TRBD1|.|TRBJ2-2
TGTGCCAGCAGCTTAAGGACAGGGGGAAACACCGGGGAGCTGTTTTTT
CASSLRTGGNTGELFF
>TRBV6-5|.|.|TRBJ2-7
TGTGCCAGCACCGGCTTCGGCTCCTACGAGCAGTACTTC
CASTGFGSYEQYF
>TRBV7-2|TRBD1|.|TRBJ2-1
TGTGCCACCAAGACAGGGACCTACAATGAGCAGTTCTTC
CATKTGTYNEQFF
>TRBV2|.|.|TRBJ1-6
TGTGCCAGCAGTACCGGACAGACCTCACCCCTCCACTTT
CASSTGQTSPLHF
>TRBV9|TRBD1|.|TRBJ1-2
TGTGCCAGCAGTGCAACCGGGACAGGGGGCGCGAACTATGGCTACACCTTC
CASSATGTGGANYGYTF
>TRBV10-1|.|.|TRBJ1-4
TGCGCCAGCAGTCGATCTCCGGGACGGGTTTATTCCAGGACTTCTTCTCACCCATTT
CASSRSPGRVYSRTSSHPF
>TRBV12-3/TRBV12-4|.|.|TRBJ2-7
TGTGCCAGCAGTTACCAACAGGGAGGCGAGCAGTACTTC
CASSYQQGGEQYF
>TRBV7-2|.|few|TRBJ1-2
TGTGCCAGCAGCTCACAGTCCTACTATGGCTACACCTTC
CASSSQSYYGYTF
>TRBV7-2|.|.|TRBJ2-7
TGTGCCAGCAGTGGGACGGCTAGCTCCTACGAGCAGTACTTC
CASSGTASSYEQYF
>TRBV9|TRBD1|few|TRBJ1-2
TGTGCCAGCAGCGTCGGGACAGAGCCCAACTATGGCTACACCTTC
CASSVGTEPNYGYTF
>TRBV4-1|.|.|TRBJ1-3
TGCGCCAGCCAGGGGCCTCGAGGAAACACCATATATTTT
CASQGPRGNTIYF
>TRBV4-1|.|.|TRBJ2-1
TGCGCCAGCAGCCAATCGGGGCGCCGCAATGAGCAGTTCTTC
CASSQSGRRNEQFF
>TRBV7-9|.|.|TRBJ2-7
TGTGCCAGCAGCCCAAATCAGGGGTCGTACGAGCAGTACTTC
CASSPNQGSYEQYF
>TRBV24-1|.|.|TRBJ1-5
TGTGCCAAACCGACAGAAGAGCTTGGCCAGCCCCAGCATTTT
CAKPTEELGQPQHF
>TRBV9|.|.|TRBJ2-5
TGTGCCAGCAGCCAAGCTATCCAAGAGACCCAGTACTTC
CASSQAIQETQYF
>TRBV15|.|.|TRBJ1-4
TGTGCCACCAGCAGAGATCGCGGGATGTCTGAAAAACTGTTTTTT
CATSRDRGMSEKLFF
>TRBV9|.|.|TRBJ1-3
TGTGCCAGCAGCCCTTGGCTCACCTCTGGAAACACCATATATTTT
CASSPWLTSGNTIYF
>TRBV2|.|.|TRBJ2-7
TGTGCCAGCAGTGAAAATACAGGGAACTACGAGCAGTACTTC
CASSENTGNYEQYF
>TRBV2|.|.|TRBJ1-1
TGTGCCAGCAGTAGGACAGTGAACACTGAAGCTTTCTTT
CASSRTVNTEAFF
>TRBV15|TRBD1|.|TRBJ1-6
TGTGCCACCAGCACTTACAGGGGGAGTTCACCCCTCCACTTT
CATSTYRGSSPLHF